The rows below give T cell receptor beta chains drawn from one sample of a study of cytomegalovirus exposure and HLA in healthy donors. TCRdb keeps only in-frame clones here, not all; method: immunoSEQ multiplex PCR. Of about 130,000 clones listed, about 68% are singletons. Sequencing was carried out using PBMCs. These receptors all come from a human donor in good health. The CDR3 runs from the conserved cysteine through the conserved F or W. The order of the fields is D gene, J gene, V gene, clone size, CDR3 DNA, CDR3 protein. The D gene is left open where the match is weak. Some rows mark clone size as missing; the rest say once, few, many or name a class of expanded clone.

TRBD2	TRBJ2-3	TRBV6-1	NA	TGTGCCAGCAGTGCGGGGGGGACTGCTAGCACAGATACGCAGTATTTT	CASSAGGTASTDTQYF
TRBD2	TRBJ2-7	TRBV19	NA	TGTGCCAGTAGTGCGGGACTAGCGGTGGGCTACGAGCAGTACTTC	CASSAGLAVGYEQYF
TRBD1	TRBJ2-3	TRBV28	once	TGTGCCAGCAACCCAGGGGGCTTTACAGATACGCAGTATTTT	CASNPGGFTDTQYF
NA	TRBJ2-2	TRBV5-1	NA	TGCGCCAGCAGCATTGGACAGCGCGACACCGGGGAGCTGTTTTTT	CASSIGQRDTGELFF
NA	TRBJ2-7	TRBV7-2	few	TGTGCCAGCAGCTTAGTGACCGGACAGCGAGGGACCTACGAGCAGTACTTC	CASSLVTGQRGTYEQYF
TRBD2	TRBJ2-3	TRBV7-3	once	TGTGCCAGCACCCCGGGACTAGCGGGAACAGATACGCAGTATTTT	CASTPGLAGTDTQYF
TRBD1	TRBJ2-7	TRBV6-5	NA	TGTGCCAGCAGATCGGGACAGGGGTCGTACGAGCAGTACTTC	CASRSGQGSYEQYF
NA	TRBJ2-7	TRBV27	NA	TGTGCCAGCATGTCGGAACAGGGCTCCTCCTACGAGCAGTACTTC	CASMSEQGSSYEQYF
TRBD2	TRBJ2-3	TRBV6-5	NA	TGTGCCAGCAGCCTAGCGGCGACAGATACGCAGTATTTT	CASSLAATDTQYF
NA	TRBJ1-4	TRBV5-5	NA	TGTGCCAGCAGCTTGGGGCCGACTAATGAAAAACTGTTTTTT	CASSLGPTNEKLFF
NA	TRBJ2-2	TRBV19	NA	TGTGCCAGTAGTATTACAGGAAACACCGGGGAGCTGTTTTTT	CASSITGNTGELFF
NA	TRBJ2-3	TRBV28	NA	TGTGCCAGCAGTTTGGCCGGATTAGCCACAGATACGCAGTATTTT	CASSLAGLATDTQYF
TRBD1	TRBJ2-7	TRBV11-2	few	TGTGCCAGCAGCTTAGCCGGTTGGGGACAGGTCATCTACGAGCAGTACTTC	CASSLAGWGQVIYEQYF
TRBD2	TRBJ2-2	TRBV4-3	NA	TGCGCCAGCAGCCAAGATCTGGGCCTAGCGGGGGGCGGGGAGCTGTTTTTT	CASSQDLGLAGGGELFF
TRBD1	TRBJ2-2	TRBV10-3	NA	TGTGCCATCAGTTGGGGGACAGGGACCACCGGGGAGCTGTTTTTT	CAISWGTGTTGELFF
NA	TRBJ2-7	TRBV18	NA	TGTGCCAGCTCACCAGGGCCCCCCTACGAGCAGTACTTC	CASSPGPPYEQYF
NA	TRBJ1-2	TRBV29-1	NA	TGCGTCTCGGGGGGGGATGGCTACACCTTC	CVSGGDGYTF
TRBD1	TRBJ2-5	TRBV15	NA	TGTGCCACCAGCGTTTCAAGGGACAGACAAGAGACCCAGTACTTC	CATSVSRDRQETQYF
TRBD1	TRBJ1-2	TRBV28	NA	TGTGCCAGCAGCCCTACTCTTAGGACAGGGCATGGCTACACCTTC	CASSPTLRTGHGYTF
TRBD2	TRBJ2-3	TRBV7-3	NA	TGTGCCAGCAGCGAAACCGGGACTAGCGGGGCCCCCCAGTATTTT	CASSETGTSGAPQYF
TRBD1	TRBJ1-1	TRBV5-8	few	TGTGCCAGCAGCTTGACTGACAGGGGTACATCTTTCTTT	CASSLTDRGTSFF
NA	TRBJ2-3	TRBV11-2	NA	TGTGCCAGCAGCTTATTCTCCGGTAGCACAGATACGCAGTATTTT	CASSLFSGSTDTQYF
NA	TRBJ2-3	TRBV28	NA	TGTGCCAGCAGCCGTAGTAGACAGACCACAGATACGCAGTATTTT	CASSRSRQTTDTQYF
NA	TRBJ2-7	TRBV25-1	NA	TGTGCCAGCAGTGAATATAGAGGGCAACAGTACTTC	CASSEYRGQQYF
NA	TRBJ2-2	TRBV9	NA	TGTGCCAGCAGCCTAAGCCATGGGCGGAACACCGGGGAGCTGTTTTTT	CASSLSHGRNTGELFF
NA	TRBJ1-4	TRBV5-1	NA	TGCGCCAGCTCCCCAACAGGGAATGAAAAACTGTTTTTT	CASSPTGNEKLFF
TRBD2	TRBJ2-5	TRBV9	NA	TGTGCCAGCAGCCCCCGCGAAGCGGGAGGTGAGACCCAGTACTTC	CASSPREAGGETQYF
TRBD1	TRBJ2-7	TRBV7-2	few	TGTGCCAGCAGTCCCCGACAGGGGCAGATCACCTACGAGCAGTACTTC	CASSPRQGQITYEQYF
NA	TRBJ1-5	TRBV19	NA	TGTGCCAGTATACGGACTCGTGGGAGCAATCAGCCCCAGCATTTT	CASIRTRGSNQPQHF
TRBD1	TRBJ2-7	TRBV5-1	few	TGCGCCAGCAGCCCGGGACAGGGGGCTTCCTACGAGCAGTACTTC	CASSPGQGASYEQYF
TRBD1	TRBJ2-3	TRBV9	once	TGTGCCAGCAGCGTAGGGAGACAGGGTATCACAGATACGCAGTATTTT	CASSVGRQGITDTQYF
NA	TRBJ1-1	TRBV5-8	NA	TGTGCCAGCAGCTTGATGGACGGGAGAAAGAGGAACACTGAAGCTTTCTTT	CASSLMDGRKRNTEAFF
TRBD2	TRBJ2-3	TRBV28	few	TGTGCCAGCAGTTTTGGCCTAGCGGGAGTTCCACCACGGGATACGCAGTATTTT	CASSFGLAGVPPRDTQYF
NA	TRBJ2-5	TRBV19	NA	TGTGCCAGTAGTACCGGAGTCTCGACAGGCCAAGAGACCCAGTACTTC	CASSTGVSTGQETQYF
TRBD2	TRBJ2-7	TRBV7-2	NA	TGTGCCAGCAGCTTAGGAGGGCGGGGGGACGAGCAGTACTTC	CASSLGGRGDEQYF
NA	TRBJ2-7	TRBV5-1	NA	TGCGCCAGCAGCTCCCGACAGGAACCCTCCTACGAGCAGTACTTC	CASSSRQEPSYEQYF
NA	TRBJ2-7	TRBV5-1	NA	TGCGCCAGCAGCTTTGGGGGGGGCCGAGTCCCATACGAGCAGTACTTC	CASSFGGGRVPYEQYF
TRBD1	TRBJ2-7	TRBV29-1	few	TGCAGCGGGACAGGGGGTCACTACGAGCAGTACTTC	CSGTGGHYEQYF